These T cell receptor beta chains were read from a single sample in a study of T-cell memory formation after mild COVID-19. Each CDR3 protein is one row after TCRdb ran MiXCR on the 5' RACE reads. The sample holds around 310,000 distinct CDR3 sequences; more than 20% are singletons and the top ten take roughly 23%. The source material was PBMCs or a T cell subset sorted from them (not recorded which). Every receptor here comes from a man between 18 and 29 years old who had mild COVID-19 (a few samples of this study predate the infection). Cell type and time point are not known. The CDR3 runs from the conserved cysteine through the conserved F or W. Each record gives: V gene, J gene, D gene, clone size, CDR3 protein, CDR3 DNA. D genes are given only for firm matches. Size tells how often a clone was seen (once, few, many) or the class of an expanded clone, and some rows leave it out.

v_gene: TRBV5-1
j_gene: TRBJ1-1
d_gene: .
abundance: few
CDR3aa: CASSLGGGPQGMAFF
CDR3nt: TGCGCCAGCAGCTTGGGTGGAGGGCCTCAGGGGATGGCTTTCTTT

v_gene: TRBV20-1
j_gene: TRBJ2-2
d_gene: .
abundance: .
CDR3aa: CSARDRAKRTNTGELFF
CDR3nt: TGCAGTGCTAGAGATAGGGCGAAGCGGACGAACACCGGGGAGCTGTTTTTT

v_gene: TRBV10-3
j_gene: TRBJ2-1
d_gene: .
abundance: .
CDR3aa: CAISESWVGNEQFF
CDR3nt: TGTGCCATCAGTGAGTCTTGGGTCGGCAATGAGCAGTTCTTC

v_gene: TRBV5-1
j_gene: TRBJ2-2
d_gene: .
abundance: .
CDR3aa: CASSLPDTGELFF
CDR3nt: TGCGCCAGCAGCCTTCCTGACACCGGGGAGCTGTTTTTT

v_gene: TRBV6-5
j_gene: TRBJ2-5
d_gene: .
abundance: once
CDR3aa: CASSPVGGRGETQYF
CDR3nt: TGTGCCAGCAGTCCCGTGGGGGGAAGAGGAGAGACCCAGTACTTC

v_gene: TRBV3-1
j_gene: TRBJ1-5
d_gene: .
abundance: .
CDR3aa: CASSQKGSNQPQHF
CDR3nt: TGTGCCAGCAGCCAGAAGGGTAGCAATCAGCCCCAGCATTTT

v_gene: TRBV6-5
j_gene: TRBJ1-1
d_gene: .
abundance: few
CDR3aa: CASSYAQTIKAFF
CDR3nt: TGTGCCAGCAGTTACGCGCAGACAATTAAAGCTTTCTTT

v_gene: TRBV12-3/TRBV12-4
j_gene: TRBJ2-1
d_gene: .
abundance: .
CDR3aa: CASSLGQPGGGEQFF
CDR3nt: TGTGCCAGCAGTTTGGGACAGCCCGGGGGGGGTGAGCAGTTCTTC

v_gene: TRBV7-2
j_gene: TRBJ1-6
d_gene: .
abundance: .
CDR3aa: CASSLALGLFSPLHF
CDR3nt: TGTGCCAGCAGCTTAGCTCTGGGGCTGTTTTCACCCCTCCACTTT

v_gene: TRBV7-9
j_gene: TRBJ1-1
d_gene: .
abundance: few
CDR3aa: CASSLEGGGLGTEAFF
CDR3nt: TGTGCCAGCAGCTTAGAGGGAGGGGGATTGGGCACTGAAGCTTTCTTT

v_gene: TRBV6-5
j_gene: TRBJ1-5
d_gene: .
abundance: few
CDR3aa: CASSPGPPGLQPQHF
CDR3nt: TGTGCCAGCAGTCCGGGACCCCCGGGGTTACAGCCCCAGCATTTT

v_gene: TRBV7-2
j_gene: TRBJ2-1
d_gene: TRBD2
abundance: few
CDR3aa: CASSPSGLAGYNEQFF
CDR3nt: TGTGCCAGCAGCCCCTCGGGACTAGCGGGCTACAATGAGCAGTTCTTC

v_gene: TRBV19
j_gene: TRBJ2-3
d_gene: .
abundance: .
CDR3aa: CATSGFTQRRKQYF
CDR3nt: TGTGCCACCTCCGGTTTTACACAGCGAAGGAAGCAGTATTTT

v_gene: TRBV6-2/TRBV6-3
j_gene: TRBJ2-2
d_gene: .
abundance: .
CDR3aa: CASSYPGGTITGELFF
CDR3nt: TGTGCCAGCAGTTACCCCGGGGGCACCATCACCGGGGAGCTGTTTTTT

v_gene: TRBV12-3/TRBV12-4
j_gene: TRBJ1-2
d_gene: .
abundance: .
CDR3aa: CASRTGSSHYGYTF
CDR3nt: TGTGCCAGCAGAACAGGGAGCTCTCACTATGGCTACACCTTC